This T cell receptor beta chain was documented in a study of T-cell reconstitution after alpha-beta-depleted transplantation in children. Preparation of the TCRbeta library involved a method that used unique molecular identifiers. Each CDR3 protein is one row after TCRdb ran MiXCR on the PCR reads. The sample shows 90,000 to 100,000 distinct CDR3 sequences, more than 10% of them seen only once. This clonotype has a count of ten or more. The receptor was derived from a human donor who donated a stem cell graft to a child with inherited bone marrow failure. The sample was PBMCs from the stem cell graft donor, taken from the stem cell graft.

In DNA, the CDR3 is TGTGCCAGCAGTTACTCTGGAGGAGGGGTTCACCAGCCCCAGCATTTT. Translated: CASSYSGGGVHQPQHF. The genes are TRBV6-5 and TRBJ1-5; the D gene is possibly TRBD1 (5 bases). Germline CDR1 MNHEY, CDR2 SVGAGI. The CDR3 has 16 residues. The V gene lost 0 bases and the J gene lost 7 bases, with 16 bases spanning the gap.